Presented here are 11 T cell receptor beta chains from one specimen sequenced in a study of cytomegalovirus exposure and HLA in healthy donors. PCR amplification relied on 60 Vbeta primers (plus 13 Jbeta primers). Profiled with immunoSEQ multiplex PCR; TCRdb holds only in-frame clones, not every one. The sample has approximately 160,000 clones, around 72% seen once. Sequencing input: PBMCs. The receptors stem from a man over 45 in good health and CMV-seronegative.

The V call is TRBV11-2, the J call TRBJ2-3, with 8 bases identical to TRBD1. The CDR3 consists of 16 residues. Germline V gene data show CDR1 as SGHAT and CDR2 as FQNNGV. V shed 6 bases, J shed 0 bases, and the junction held 8 bases outside the gene matches. CDR3 DNA sequence: TGTGCCAGCAGTACCCGGGACAGGCGGAGCACAGATACGCAGTATTTT. This encodes CASSTRDRRSTDTQYF.

This clone was seen a few times. The chain is built from TRBV27 and TRBJ2-2; no firm D call. The V gene lost 11 bases and the J gene lost 1 base, with 14 bases spanning the gap. Germline-derived CDR1 and CDR2 are MNHEY and SMNVEV (reference sequence). The CDR3 length is 14 residues. DNA for the CDR3: TGTGCCGGCCAGAGTGCAGGGAACACCGGGGAGCTGTTTTTT. Its translation is CAGQSAGNTGELFF.

The rearrangement links TRBV9 to TRBJ2-3; D uncertain. This CDR3 is 13 amino acids long. V was pared by 6 bases and J by 0 bases, with 8 bases between. Germline assignment: CDR1 SGDLS and CDR2 YYNGEE. CDR3 nucleotide sequence: TGTGCCAGCACCGCAACAAGCACAGATACGCAGTATTTT. It translates to CASTATSTDTQYF. Together with reference TRBV9 and TRBJ2-3, the CDR3 gives the full variable domain: DSGVTQTPKHLITATGQRVTLRCSPRSGDLSVYWYQQSLDQGLQFLIQYYNGEERAKGNILERFSAQQFPDLHSELNLSSLELGDSALYFCASTATSTDTQYFGPGTRLTVL.

J is TRBJ1-4 and V is TRBV28; TRBD1 matches at 10 bases. Germline V gene lookup returns CDR1 MDHEN and CDR2 SYDVKM. Germline trimming cut 7 bases from V and 3 bases from J; bases unmatched to any gene: 5. The CDR3 is made up of 15 amino acids. In nucleotides, the CDR3 is TGTGCCAGCACCGACAGGGGGCGGGCTAATGAAAAACTGTTTTTT. It translates to CASTDRGRANEKLFF.

V is TRBV10-2 and J is TRBJ1-6; 8 nucleotides align to TRBD1. The germline gives CDR1 WSHSY, CDR2 SAAADI. V shed 6 bases, J shed 10 bases, and the junction held 11 bases outside the gene matches. The CDR3 covers 15 residues. CDR3 residues: CASSQDRAVLSPLHF. CDR3 DNA: TGCGCCAGCAGCCAGGACAGGGCGGTGTTGTCACCCCTCCACTTT.

This clone was picked up a small number of times. The chain is built from TRBV2 and TRBJ2-7, with 8 nucleotides matching TRBD1. V dropped 6 bases and J dropped 4; count of bases not matched to a gene: 8. The germline V gene has CDR1 SNHLY and CDR2 FYNNEI. CDR3 length equals 14 residues. DNA for the CDR3: TGTGCCAGCAGGGACGACAGGGGAAAATACGAGCAGTACTTC. Protein sequence: CASRDDRGKYEQYF.

This chain connects TRBV30 to TRBJ2-7; 14 bases map to TRBD2. This CDR3 is 15 amino acids long. The germline V gene has CDR1 GTSNPN and CDR2 SVGIG (reference sequence). Losses at the gene ends were 0 bases for V and 3 bases for J; bases not matched to a gene: 1. This CDR3 is CAWSVGLAGGYEQYF. In nucleotides, the CDR3 is TGTGCCTGGAGTGTAGGACTAGCGGGAGGCTACGAGCAGTACTTC.

The chain joins TRBV5-1 to TRBJ1-1; D uncertain. The CDR3 is made up of 14 amino acids. The V end was cut by 0 bases, the J end by 3 bases, with 9 bases between. Germline values: CDR1 SGHRS, CDR2 YFSETQ. The CDR3 is CASSLAGGHTEAFF. CDR3 DNA: TGCGCCAGCAGCTTGGCCGGAGGTCACACTGAAGCTTTCTTT.

Here the CDR3 reads CASSLVPRTDTQYF. CDR3 nucleotide sequence: TGTGCCAGCAGTTTGGTACCCAGAACAGATACGCAGTATTTT. The chain is built from TRBV28 and TRBJ2-3; D is unresolved. The CDR3 is 14 amino acids. V gave up 3 bases and J gave up 3 bases, with 10 bases separating them. In germline, CDR1 is MDHEN, CDR2 SYDVKM.

V gene TRBV7-2 combines with J gene TRBJ1-6, with 7 bases matching TRBD1. V dropped 2 bases and J dropped 5; count of bases not matched to a gene: 3. The CDR3 has 15 amino acids. The V gene's germline CDR1 is SGHTA and CDR2 FQGNSA. The DNA of the CDR3 is TGTGCCAGCAGCTTAAGGGGGACAGATAATTCACCCCTCCACTTT. Translating it yields CASSLRGTDNSPLHF.

This clone came up once. Other DNA sequences of this sample code for an identical CDR3. V usage is TRBV6-5 and J usage is TRBJ1-6; 7 bases are a match to TRBD1. With V trimmed by 5 bases and J by 6 bases, 7 bases remained unmatched. Looked up from germline, CDR1 is MNHEY and CDR2 is SVGAGI. The CDR3 is 15 amino acids. The CDR3: CASSTQQGTNSPLHF. CDR3 sequence (DNA): TGTGCCAGCAGTACCCAACAGGGGACTAATTCACCCCTCCACTTT.